Shown below are 32 T cell receptor beta chains from a single sample sequenced in a study of CD8 T cells in ankylosing spondylitis. Each CDR3 protein gets one entry after TCRdb re-called the 5' RACE reads with MiXCR. The repertoire holds about 300,000 distinct CDR3 sequences, with roughly 10% as singletons. Sequenced: blood, either unsorted or a sorted T cell fraction (not recorded which). The receptors shown here come from a female donor with ankylosing spondylitis or in good health (not recorded which).

At least ten counts were recorded for this clonotype. The CDR3 sequence is CAISPGRSYEQYF. Written as DNA, the CDR3 is TGTGCCATCAGTCCGGGACGGTCCTACGAGCAGTACTTC. V and J are TRBV10-3 and TRBJ2-7; TRBD1 or TRBD2 may be the D gene (5 bases each). CDR1 ENHRY and CDR2 SYGVKD come from the germline V gene. The ends were cut back, 5 bases at V and 1 base at J, with 9 bases in the middle. This CDR3 spans 13 amino acids.

V is TRBV3-1 and J is TRBJ2-3; maybe TRBD2 (5 bases). The CDR3 length is 14 residues. The V end was cut by 7 bases, the J end by 1 base, with 12 bases between. The germline gives CDR1 LGHDT, CDR2 YNNKEL (reference sequence). CDR3 DNA sequence: TGTGCCAGCAACCTTGGACTTGGCACAGATACGCAGTATTTT. It translates to CASNLGLGTDTQYF.

This clonotype has ten or more counts. V gene TRBV7-9 combines with J gene TRBJ2-3; D may be TRBD1 or TRBD2 (5 bases each). Germline V gives CDR1 SEHNR, CDR2 FQNEAQ (reference sequence). Trimming left V 6 bases short and J 8 bases short, with 12 bases between. The CDR3 has 12 residues. This CDR3 is CASRIGTSTQYF. The CDR3, as DNA: TGTGCCAGCAGAATCGGGACGTCTACGCAGTATTTT.

This clonotype was observed many times. The chain couples TRBV20-1 to TRBJ2-5; weak D call: TRBD1 (6 bases). CDR3 length: 18 residues. Germline V CDR1 and CDR2: DFQATT, SNEGSKA (reference sequence). Trimming left V 3 bases short and J 5 bases short, with 28 bases between. In DNA form, the CDR3 reads TGCAGTGCTAGTAACGAGGGACACTTTATTGAGTCTCCGGAGACCCAGTACTTC. This sequence encodes CSASNEGHFIESPETQYF.

On this clonotype: This could be a read error, since a much larger clone is one nucleotide away. The rearrangement joins TRBV5-6 to TRBJ2-1; possibly TRBD2 for D (5 bases). Germline V gene sequence: CDR1 SGHDT, CDR2 YYEEEE. V was shortened by 4 bases and J by 4 bases, with 21 bases between the two germline ends. This CDR3 spans 17 amino acids. The CDR3 DNA reads as TGTGCCAGCAGCATCTATAGCGTGAGGGCGTCTTACAATGAGCAGTTCTTC. It codes for CASSIYSVRASYNEQFF.

Many counts were recorded for this clonotype. V usage is TRBV10-3 and J usage is TRBJ2-5, with D perhaps matching TRBD1 (6 bases). CDR1 and CDR2 (germline): ENHRY, SYGVKD. Trimming pared 3 bases from V and 3 bases from J, leaving 8 bases between. This CDR3 has 13 residues. DNA of the CDR3: TGTGCCATCAGTGAAACAGGGAAAGAGACCCAGTACTTC. Translation gives CAISETGKETQYF.

There are many counts of this clonotype. The V and J genes are TRBV5-1 and TRBJ2-1; D remains unclear. This CDR3 contains 15 residues. Trimming pared 6 bases from V and 1 base from J, leaving 14 bases between. The germline V gene has CDR1 SGHRS and CDR2 YFSETQ. The CDR3 coding sequence is TGCGCCAGCAAGGTAGACGAGCAATCCTACAATGAGCAGTTCTTC. It yields the protein CASKVDEQSYNEQFF.

This clonotype showed up just a few times. The chain links TRBV20-1 to TRBJ1-5; the match to TRBD1 covers 8 bases. Per germline, CDR1 DFQATT and CDR2 SNEGSKA (reference sequence). This CDR3 has 15 residues. Germline trimming cut 6 bases from V and 2 bases from J; bases unmatched to any gene: 9. The CDR3 reads CSANRQGPGNQPQHF. For the CDR3, the DNA is TGCAGTGCAAACAGACAGGGGCCTGGCAATCAGCCCCAGCATTTT.

This clonotype was detected ten times or more. J is TRBJ1-2 and V is TRBV21-1; the listed D gene, TRBD1, was not tested against the DNA. TRBV21-1 is tagged as a pseudogene. The CDR3 is made up of 12 amino acids. In DNA form, the CDR3 reads TGTGCCAGCAGCAAAAACAGGGGTGACTACACCTTC. It yields the protein CASSKNRGDYTF.

This clonotype showed up many times. The chain links TRBV5-1 to TRBJ2-1, with TRBD2 matching over 13 bases. Per the germline V gene, CDR1 is SGHRS and CDR2 is YFSETQ. This CDR3 has 17 residues. Trimming cost V 4 bases and J 7 bases; bases outside gene matches: 11. This chain's CDR3 is CASSPKIGTSGVNEQFF. The DNA for the CDR3 is TGCGCCAGCAGCCCTAAAATCGGGACTAGCGGGGTTAATGAGCAGTTCTTC.

This clonotype was picked up many times. This chain connects TRBV5-8 to TRBJ1-2, with D hard to call. CDR3 length: 14 residues. Trimming stripped 1 base from V and 6 bases from J, with 13 bases between. CDR1 is SGHTS and CDR2 is YDEGEE in the germline V gene. The CDR3 is CASSLFRGADGYTF. The CDR3 DNA reads as TGTGCCAGCAGCTTGTTTCGAGGTGCCGATGGCTACACCTTC.

The sample holds many counts of this clonotype. The rearrangement links TRBV5-1 to TRBJ2-1; TRBD2 agrees at 10 bases. The CDR3 length is 16 residues. The trim removed 4 bases at V and 2 bases at J, leaving 6 bases unmatched. Germline V gene data show CDR1 as SGHRS and CDR2 as YFSETQ. DNA for the CDR3: TGCGCCAGCAGCCGCTCGGGACTAGCGACCTACAATGAGCAGTTCTTC. This gives the protein CASSRSGLATYNEQFF.

This clonotype was picked up many times. This chain joins TRBV6-1 and TRBJ1-5; D gene ambiguous. Germline V lookup: CDR1 MNHNS, CDR2 SASEGT. Trimming left V 2 bases short and J 0 bases short, with 11 bases between. CDR3 size: 16 residues. CDR3 sequence: CASSEWDGDSNQPQHF. CDR3 DNA: TGTGCCAGCAGTGAATGGGATGGTGATAGCAATCAGCCCCAGCATTTT.

The chain uses TRBV20-1 and TRBJ1-5, with 9 positions matching TRBD1. Losses at the gene ends were 4 bases for V and 0 bases for J; bases not matched to a gene: 16. The CDR3 has 19 amino acids. CDR1 DFQATT and CDR2 SNEGSKA come from the germline V gene (reference sequence). CDR3 nucleotide sequence: TGCAGTGCTATATTGCTCCCGGACAGGGGTGACTATAGCAATCAGCCCCAGCATTTT. This codes for CSAILLPDRGDYSNQPQHF.

This clonotype was counted a single time. A far larger clone is off by one base, so a read error is likely. The rearrangement links TRBV11-2 to TRBJ2-5; no definite D call. This CDR3 region has 12 residues. Germline loops: CDR1 SGHAT, CDR2 FQNNGV. Trimming stripped 5 bases from V and 0 bases from J, with 4 bases between. The DNA for the CDR3 is TGTGCCAGCAGCGGGAACCAAGAGACCCAGTACTTC. Protein: CASSGNQETQYF.

The chain combines TRBV12-3 or TRBV12-4 with TRBJ2-2; 8 nucleotides line up with TRBD1. The CDR3 loop spans 15 amino acids. Unmatched junction bases numbered 7, after V lost 6 bases and J lost 4 bases. For the CDR3, the DNA is TGTGCCAGCAGCTACAGGGGGGTATTCACCGGGGAGCTGTTTTTT. This gives the protein CASSYRGVFTGELFF.

This clonotype appeared many times. This chain connects TRBV7-6 to TRBJ2-2, with 10 bases aligning to TRBD2. J was trimmed by 1 base and V by 5 bases; bases with no gene match: 4. CDR3 length: 16 amino acids. Germline loops: CDR1 SGHVS, CDR2 FNYEAQ. The CDR3 coding sequence is TGTGCCAGCAGCGTCCGACTAGCGGGGAACACCGGGGAGCTGTTTTTT. It encodes CASSVRLAGNTGELFF.

In regard to this clonotype: Compared with germline, one end of the junction differs, possibly owing to a read error. This chain links TRBV20-1 with TRBJ1-5; tentative D call: TRBD1 (6 bases). CDR3 length: 17 amino acids. Germline lookup yields CDR1 DFQATT and CDR2 SNEGSKA (reference sequence). The CDR3 nucleotides are TGCTGTGCTAGGGGGGTCGCCGGTCTAGGCCCCAATCAGCCCCAGCATTTT. Translation: CCARGVAGLGPNQPQHF.

This clonotype appeared many times. The rearrangement links TRBV5-6 to TRBJ2-3; 9 bases match TRBD1. V trimming: 3 bases; J trimming: 6 bases; junction bases outside the gene matches: 8. The V gene's germline CDR1 is SGHDT and CDR2 YYEEEE. This CDR3 region has 15 residues. The CDR3 loop is CASSSLGQGRDTQYF. In nucleotides, the CDR3 is TGTGCCAGCAGCTCCCTTGGACAGGGGAGGGATACGCAGTATTTT.

This rearrangement joins TRBV12-3 or TRBV12-4 to TRBJ2-1; possibly TRBD1 for D (6 bases). The CDR3 length is 13 residues. V shed 2 bases and J shed 10 bases, with 12 bases lying between them. CDR3 nucleotide sequence: TGTGCCAGCAGTTTAACAGGGCCCCTCGAGCAGTTCTTC. Amino acids: CASSLTGPLEQFF.

There are many counts of this clonotype. The chain recombines TRBV12-3 or TRBV12-4 with TRBJ2-1, with D possibly TRBD2 on 5 matching bases. This CDR3 contains 14 residues. V lost 6 bases to trimming and J lost 2 bases, with 11 bases between them. CDR3: CASSPERTYNEQFF. The DNA for the CDR3 is TGTGCCAGCAGCCCGGAGCGGACCTACAATGAGCAGTTCTTC.

This clonotype was counted at least ten times. J is TRBJ2-5 and V is TRBV20-1; no firm D call. Deletions cut 3 bases from V and 7 bases from J, with 15 bases between. Per the germline V gene, CDR1 is DFQATT and CDR2 is SNEGSKA (reference sequence). CDR3 length equals 13 residues. The CDR3 sequence: CSASLTRIGTQYF. As DNA, the CDR3 is TGCAGTGCTAGTCTAACCCGGATCGGGACCCAGTACTTC.

This clonotype came up many times. This chain links TRBV5-1 with TRBJ2-1; 11 bases align to TRBD2. Germline CDR1 reads SGHRS; CDR2 reads YFSETQ. The CDR3 contains 17 residues. After removal of 3 bases from V and 8 bases from J, the junction contained 13 bases not matched to a gene. The CDR3 spells CASSSRLTSGRGDEQFF. CDR3 in DNA: TGCGCCAGCAGCTCCCGATTAACTAGCGGGAGAGGCGATGAGCAGTTCTTC.

The V gene is TRBV3-1, the J gene TRBJ1-1, with D perhaps matching TRBD1 (6 bases). Germline CDR1 LGHDT, CDR2 YNNKEL (reference sequence). Trimming cost V 4 bases and J 7 bases, with 10 bases left between them. There are 12 residues in the CDR3. CDR3 sequence (DNA): TGTGCCAGCAGCCTACAGGGTGGTGAAGCTTTCTTT. Its translation is CASSLQGGEAFF.

Many counts were recorded for this clonotype. The rearrangement joins TRBV20-1 to TRBJ1-6, with D perhaps TRBD1 (5 bases). V was clipped by 0 bases and J by 5 bases, with 14 bases between them. Germline lookup yields CDR1 DFQATT and CDR2 SNEGSKA (reference sequence). The CDR3 loop spans 16 amino acids. The CDR3 region is CSARDPGRADNSPLHF. DNA of the CDR3: TGCAGTGCTAGAGATCCTGGCAGGGCGGATAATTCACCCCTCCACTTT.

This clonotype has at least ten counts. The CDR3 here is CASSFTSGRTDTQYF. CDR3 DNA sequence: TGTGCCAGCAGCTTTACTAGCGGGAGAACAGATACGCAGTATTTT. The genes are TRBV7-2 and TRBJ2-3; 11 bases align to TRBD2. The CDR3 has 15 residues. J was trimmed by 3 bases and V by 3 bases; bases with no gene match: 2. Germline V lookup: CDR1 SGHTA, CDR2 FQGNSA.

This clonotype was counted at least ten times. The chain couples TRBV29-1 to TRBJ2-1; D gene uncertain. Trimming took 4 bases from V and 8 from J, leaving 15 bases between them. The CDR3 extends over 13 amino acids. Germline V lookup: CDR1 SQVTM, CDR2 ANQGSEA. In nucleotides, the CDR3 is TGCAGCGTTGGTCGGTCCCCTGGGGATGAGCAGTTCTTC. Amino acids: CSVGRSPGDEQFF.

This clonotype occurred many times. The chain couples TRBV29-1 to TRBJ2-3; weak D call: TRBD2 (7 bases). CDR3 length: 14 amino acids. CDR1 and CDR2 from the germline V gene are SQVTM and ANQGSEA. V lost 6 bases to trimming and J lost 3 bases, with 16 bases between them. Here the CDR3 reads CSVLGLGGTDTQYF. DNA for the CDR3: TGCAGCGTCCTTGGACTAGGGGGGACAGATACGCAGTATTTT.

This clonotype is medium-sized (0.01 to 0.1%) within its sample. The V gene is TRBV18, the J gene TRBJ2-7; the D is unclear. Germline values: CDR1 KGHSH, CDR2 LQKENI. The CDR3 spans 15 residues. Trimming took off 0 bases at V and 0 bases at J, with 9 bases between the two ends. Here the CDR3 reads CASSPPNIHSYEQYF. CDR3 DNA sequence: TGTGCCAGCTCACCACCAAATATCCACTCCTACGAGCAGTACTTC.

This clonotype was counted a single time. This rearrangement joins TRBV27 to TRBJ2-7; a possible D gene is TRBD1 (5 bases). The CDR3 is 13 residues long. Germline CDR1 and CDR2: MNHEY and SMNVEV (reference sequence). V dropped 6 bases and J dropped 2 bases, with 11 bases sitting between them. The CDR3 loop reads CASRSWTTYEQYF. CDR3 DNA: TGTGCCAGCAGGTCGTGGACAACCTACGAGCAGTACTTC.

Ten or more counts support this clonotype. The chain uses TRBV20-1 and TRBJ2-1; TRBD2 matches 9 bases. Germline CDR1 DFQATT, CDR2 SNEGSKA (reference sequence). Trimming removed 6 bases from V and 6 bases from J; junction bases left unmatched: 9. The CDR3 covers 14 residues. CDR3 bases: TGCAGTGCCGTTAGCGGGAGTGGCGGCAATGAGCAGTTCTTC. Translating it yields CSAVSGSGGNEQFF.

This clonotype was seen a handful of times. This chain connects TRBV20-1 to TRBJ2-3, with D tentatively TRBD1 (5 bases). Trimming cost V 4 bases and J 5 bases, with 13 bases left between them. Germline CDR1 reads DFQATT; CDR2 reads SNEGSKA (reference sequence). There are 13 residues in the CDR3. The DNA of the CDR3 is TGCAGTGCTATTCTAGGGGCTGGAGATACGCAGTATTTT. Protein product: CSAILGAGDTQYF.